This T cell receptor (beta chain) was obtained from a study of Graves' ophthalmopathy and Graves' hyperthyroidism. Background on the study: Before any treatment, peripheral blood was taken at the initial diagnosis. Study-wide findings and caveats: Predictions made by the model for ophthalmopathy progression reached roughly 70% sensitivity and around 72% specificity. Classification of ophthalmopathy versus stable hyperthyroidism by a 13-signature model yielded around 90% sensitivity and about 83% specificity.

V was pared by 5 bases and J by 3 bases, with 5 bases of the junction left unmatched. The germline gives CDR1 DFQATT, CDR2 SNEGSKA (reference sequence). The CDR3 has 13 residues. The study amplified TCR beta CDR3 regions using RNA transcripts. HTBI-primed RT-PCR formed the first round, and a multiplex PCR formed the second. A single record per CDR3 protein comes from TCRdb applying MiXCR to the multiplex PCR reads. Of 45,000 to 60,000 distinct CDR3 sequences in the sample, roughly 47% were seen once. Note on this clonotype: Antigen specificity is unknown.

This chain connects TRBV20-1 to TRBJ2-7, with 9 positions matching TRBD1. Source material: peripheral blood. This clonotype was sampled from an adult woman with Graves' ophthalmopathy. The CDR3 nucleotides read TGCAGTGCTGCCGGGACAGGGCTCTACGAGCAGTACTTC. Protein: CSAAGTGLYEQYF.